The 22 T cell receptor beta chains reported below all come from one sample, sequenced in a study of T cell responses to AZD1222 COVID-19 vaccine. The data were produced by immunoSEQ multiplex PCR, yet TCRdb's version contains in-frame clones alone and is incomplete. The sample records about 78,000 clones, roughly 86% being singletons. Sequenced material: peripheral blood, taken on day 0 of MenACWY control vaccination. These TCRs come from an adult in good health.

V usage is TRBV7-8 and J usage is TRBJ1-4, with 7 positions matching TRBD1. Looked up from germline, CDR1 is SGHVS and CDR2 is FQNEAQ. The CDR3 is 15 amino acids. V shed 4 bases and J 4 bases; nucleotides not matched to a gene: 6. CDR3 bases: TGTGCCAGCAGCTCCCAGGGGGGAGATAATGAAAAACTGTTTTTT. Protein sequence: CASSSQGGDNEKLFF.

The rearrangement links TRBV9 to TRBJ2-1; D not certain. V lost 0 bases and J 14 bases, leaving 15 bases between the germline ends. Germline lookup yields CDR1 SGDLS and CDR2 YYNGEE. This CDR3 comprises 13 residues. The CDR3 loop reads CASSVGPSESEFF. In nucleotides, the CDR3 is TGTGCCAGCAGCGTAGGACCATCCGAGAGTGAGTTCTTC.

This rearrangement joins TRBV6-1 to TRBJ1-5; TRBD1 matches 10 bases. Germline-derived CDR1 and CDR2 are MNHNS and SASEGT. This CDR3 has 16 amino acids. Unmatched junction bases numbered 10, after V lost 4 bases and J lost 7 bases. CDR3 bases: TGTGCCAGCAGTGCCGGGGACAGGGGACTTTCCCAGCCCCAGCATTTT. Encoded protein: CASSAGDRGLSQPQHF.

The chain has TRBV6-2 or TRBV6-3 and TRBJ2-3, with 9 bases aligning to TRBD1. Per the germline V gene, CDR1 is MNHEY and CDR2 is SVGEGT. V shed 0 bases, J shed 5 bases, and the junction held 3 bases outside the gene matches. The CDR3 extends over 15 amino acids. DNA for the CDR3: TGTGCCAGCAGTTACTCGGGACAGGGTCAAGATACGCAGTATTTT. Translated, it gives CASSYSGQGQDTQYF.

The CDR3 DNA reads as TGTGCCAGCAGCAAAAATCCGCTTGGGGCGGGACACCGCGATGACATATATTTT. It codes for CASSKNPLGAGHRDDIYF. The rearrangement links TRBV21-1 to TRBJ1-3. TRBV21-1 has pseudogene status. The CDR3 is made up of 18 amino acids.

The V call is TRBV4-2, the J call TRBJ2-5; 7 bases line up with TRBD2. V shed 2 bases and J 2 bases; nucleotides not matched to a gene: 2. The CDR3 runs to 14 residues. Germline assignment: CDR1 LGHNA and CDR2 YNFKEQ. The CDR3 sequence: CASSQRGEQETQYF. As DNA, the CDR3 is TGTGCCAGCAGCCAACGGGGGGAACAAGAGACCCAGTACTTC.

The chain combines TRBV10-3 with TRBJ1-2; the match to TRBD1 covers 7 bases. The length of the CDR3 is 12 residues. Trimming at V came to 9 bases and at J to 3 bases, leaving 4 bases not matched to a gene. The V gene's germline CDR1 is ENHRY and CDR2 SYGVKD. CDR3 in amino acids: CAIAGTDYGYTF. CDR3 nucleotide sequence: TGTGCCATTGCCGGGACAGACTATGGCTACACCTTC.

The chain couples TRBV6-5 to TRBJ1-5; D not certain. This CDR3 has 14 amino acids. Per the germline V gene, CDR1 is MNHEY and CDR2 is SVGAGI. V lost 5 bases to trimming and J lost 3 bases, with 11 bases between them. CDR3: CASSKRRSNQPQHF. CDR3 sequence (DNA): TGTGCCAGCAGTAAACGGAGGTCCAATCAGCCCCAGCATTTT.

The V gene is TRBV18, the J gene TRBJ1-5; 10 positions agree with TRBD1. Germline CDR1 reads KGHSH; CDR2 reads LQKENI. Trimming at V came to 4 bases and at J to 5 bases, leaving 5 bases not matched to a gene. The CDR3 is made up of 15 amino acids. The CDR3 DNA follows: TGTGCCAGCTCACTTGGGACAGGGGAATATCAGCCCCAGCATTTT. Protein sequence: CASSLGTGEYQPQHF.

In regard to this clone: This sample includes further DNA sequences coding for the same CDR3. The V and J genes are TRBV6-1 and TRBJ2-7, with D perhaps matching TRBD2 (6 bases). Germline V CDR1 and CDR2: MNHNS, SASEGT. This CDR3 is built from 15 residues. Between the trimmed V and J ends, which lost 3 bases and 1 base, there was a span of 13 bases. The chain's CDR3 is CASSESPSGSYEQYF. The DNA of the CDR3 is TGTGCCAGCAGTGAGTCGCCGAGCGGGTCCTACGAGCAGTACTTC.

The gene calls are TRBV9 and TRBJ1-3, with D unresolved. This CDR3 comprises 14 residues. V lost 3 bases and J 4 bases, leaving 11 bases between the germline ends. The germline V gene encodes CDR1 SGDLS and CDR2 YYNGEE. The CDR3: CASSAHTQGNTIYF. The DNA for the CDR3 is TGTGCCAGCAGCGCCCACACCCAAGGAAACACCATATATTTT.

The genes are TRBV14 and TRBJ1-2; D gene uncertain. Trimming removed 3 bases from V and 2 bases from J, with 4 bases in between. The CDR3 length is 12 residues. CDR1 is SGHDN and CDR2 is FVKESK in the germline V gene. The CDR3, as DNA: TGTGCCAGCAGCCAGGGGAACTATGGCTACACCTTC. Encoded protein: CASSQGNYGYTF. The full variable domain, with the rest looked up from reference TRBV14 and TRBJ1-2, is EAGVTQFPSHSVIEKGQTVTLRCDPISGHDNLYWYRRVMGKEIKFLLHFVKESKQDESGMPNNRFLAERTGGTYSTLKVQPAELEDSGVYFCASSQGNYGYTFGSGTRLTVV.

CDR3 sequence reads: CASSSNRDTSNQPQHF. CDR3 in DNA: TGTGCCAGCAGTTCAAATCGGGACACGAGCAATCAGCCCCAGCATTTT. V and J are TRBV28 and TRBJ1-5, with D maybe TRBD1 (6 bases). CDR3 length equals 16 residues. Looked up from germline, CDR1 is MDHEN and CDR2 is SYDVKM. V lost 4 bases to trimming and J lost 1 base, with 14 bases between them.

The chain couples TRBV6-5 to TRBJ1-5; D gene unclear. CDR3 size: 15 residues. V was clipped by 10 bases and J by 0 bases, with 16 bases between them. Germline values: CDR1 MNHEY, CDR2 SVGAGI. The CDR3: CATRRLTYSNQPQHF. The CDR3 DNA sequence: TGTGCCACTCGGCGGCTGACTTATAGCAATCAGCCCCAGCATTTT.

A single count supports this clone. The V call is TRBV5-4, the J call TRBJ2-1, with 10 nucleotides matching TRBD2. This CDR3 is built from 15 residues. V was clipped by 4 bases and J by 5 bases; unmatched bases: 6. Germline assignment: CDR1 SGHNT and CDR2 YYREEE (reference sequence). The CDR3 sequence is CASSPSGGNNNEQFF. Here the CDR3 DNA reads TGTGCCAGCAGCCCTAGCGGGGGCAATAACAATGAGCAGTTCTTC.

The V and J genes are TRBV5-1 and TRBJ2-5, with 8 bases fitting TRBD1. The CDR3 has 15 residues. V shed 4 bases and J 3 bases; nucleotides not matched to a gene: 8. Germline values: CDR1 SGHRS, CDR2 YFSETQ. The CDR3 spells CASSPGTGKEETQYF. The CDR3 region has the DNA TGCGCCAGCAGCCCTGGGACAGGAAAAGAAGAGACCCAGTACTTC.

The chain employs TRBV29-1 and TRBJ1-2; D possibly corresponds to TRBD1 (5 bases). This CDR3 spans 14 amino acids. Trimming stripped 1 base from V and 2 bases from J, with 11 bases between. Germline CDR1 reads SQVTM; CDR2 reads ANQGSEA. CDR3 protein: CSVEVGTENYGYTF. As DNA, the CDR3 is TGCAGCGTTGAAGTCGGGACGGAGAACTATGGCTACACCTTC.

The chain employs TRBV5-1 and TRBJ2-1; weak D call: TRBD2 (5 bases). Germline-derived CDR1 and CDR2 are SGHRS and YFSETQ. The CDR3 loop spans 13 amino acids. V was clipped by 4 bases and J by 10 bases, with 15 bases between them. CDR3 nucleotides: TGCGCCAGCAGCCACACCCCGGGAAAAGAGCAGTTCTTC. Its protein product is CASSHTPGKEQFF.

The chain employs TRBV14 and TRBJ1-6, with 9 bases aligning to TRBD1. The ends lost 5 bases at V and 8 bases at J; junction bases unmatched: 7. The CDR3 totals 15 residues. Germline V lookup: CDR1 SGHDN, CDR2 FVKESK. CDR3 residues: CASSLGQGWYSPLHF. The CDR3 region has the DNA TGTGCCAGCAGCTTGGGACAGGGTTGGTATTCACCCCTCCACTTT.

This clone was counted a single time. The CDR3 DNA is TGTGCCAGCAGGGGACAGCCGAATTCACCCCTCCACTTT. Translated, it gives CASRGQPNSPLHF. This sequence joins TRBV3-1 (or the pseudogene TRBV3-2) and TRBJ1-6, with 7 positions matching TRBD1. CDR1 LGHDT and CDR2 YNNKEL come from the germline V gene (reference sequence). V lost 6 bases and J lost 7; bases outside the gene matches: 3. The CDR3 totals 13 residues.

This clone was observed a handful of times. This chain joins TRBV28 and TRBJ1-4; D gene unclear. The CDR3 extends over 16 amino acids. V lost 3 bases and J 0 bases, leaving 11 bases between the germline ends. Germline loops: CDR1 MDHEN, CDR2 SYDVKM. The CDR3 loop is CASSLRASATNEKLFF. For the CDR3, the DNA is TGTGCCAGCAGTTTGAGGGCTTCTGCAACTAATGAAAAACTGTTTTTT.

This chain uses TRBV10-3 with TRBJ2-5; D possibly corresponds to TRBD2 (5 bases). The CDR3 has 13 amino acids. Trimming stripped 10 bases from V and 4 bases from J, with 16 bases between. Germline-derived CDR1 and CDR2 are ENHRY and SYGVKD. The CDR3 sequence: CATTERPLETQYF. In nucleotides, the CDR3 is TGTGCCACAACGGAGCGGCCCCTAGAGACCCAGTACTTC.